This is a list of T cell receptor beta chains from one sample in a study of post-analysis software for immune sequencing data. A single record per CDR3 protein comes from TCRdb applying MiXCR to the PCR reads. The table has roughly 870,000 distinct CDR3 sequences, roughly 50% seen once. Sequencing was done on a sample of blood. The receptor set was obtained from a girl aged 10 to 17 with multiple sclerosis. Both conserved end residues are part of each CDR3. D genes are given only for firm matches. Clone size is stated in some rows and not others, as once, few, many or a class when expanded.

V,D,J,size,DNA,CDR3
TRBV6-5,TRBD1,TRBJ1-2,.,TGTGCCAGCAGTTACACACCAGACAGGGGGCGAGATGGCTACACCTTC,CASSYTPDRGRDGYTF
TRBV7-3,.,TRBJ1-2,.,TGTGCCAGCAGCTTATCCAGGGACGATGGCTACACCTTC,CASSLSRDDGYTF
TRBV10-3,.,TRBJ2-5,.,TGTGCCATCAGGCAACACATCCAAGAGACCCAGTACTTC,CAIRQHIQETQYF
TRBV4-1,TRBD1,TRBJ1-5,.,TGCGCCAGCAGCCAAACAGGGGGAGGTCAGCCCCAGCATTTT,CASSQTGGGQPQHF
TRBV20-1,TRBD2,TRBJ2-7,.,TGCAGTGCTTTGCGGGGGAGGAATGAGCAGTACTTC,CSALRGRNEQYF
TRBV29-1,.,TRBJ1-2,once,TGCAGCGCTCGCGAGGGGAACGGCTACACCTTC,CSAREGNGYTF
TRBV9,.,TRBJ1-2,few,TGTGCCAGCAGCACCCAGCCCGATGAGCCCCCATACACCTTC,CASSTQPDEPPYTF
TRBV6-1,.,TRBJ2-5,.,TGTGCCAGCAGTGAAGCTAGGATCCTCAGACAAGAGACCCAGTACTTC,CASSEARILRQETQYF
TRBV29-1,.,TRBJ1-2,few,TGCAGCGTTGAAGGCCGGCCCGAAGACTATGGCTACACCTTC,CSVEGRPEDYGYTF
TRBV6-6,TRBD1,TRBJ2-7,.,TGTGCCAGCAGTTACGGTTCGGGACAGGGGGCCTACGAGCAGTACTTC,CASSYGSGQGAYEQYF
TRBV29-1,.,TRBJ1-5,.,TGCAGCGTTGCCGACAGATATAGCAATCAGCCCCAGCATTTT,CSVADRYSNQPQHF
TRBV5-5,.,TRBJ2-7,.,TGTGCCAGCAGCTTGGCTGGAGGGGGACCTAGCTGGTACGAGCAGTACTTC,CASSLAGGGPSWYEQYF
TRBV4-2,.,TRBJ2-5,.,TGTGCCAGCAGCCAATCCTTCAGGGAGACCCAGTACTTC,CASSQSFRETQYF
TRBV5-1,.,TRBJ2-5,.,TGCGCCAGCAGCTTGACGGCGGGGTGGGAGACCCAGTACTTC,CASSLTAGWETQYF
TRBV10-3,TRBD2,TRBJ2-5,.,TGTGCCATCAGTACCAGCACCCGGGGGGGCGAAGAGACCCAGTACTTC,CAISTSTRGGEETQYF
TRBV12-3/TRBV12-4,.,TRBJ1-5,.,TGTGCCAGCAGTTTAAGTGGGGGGCAGGGTCAGCCCCAGAATTTT,CASSLSGGQGQPQNF
TRBV7-9,.,TRBJ1-1,.,TGTGCCAGCTCAGAAGGGTGGCTGAACACTGAAGCTTTCTTT,CASSEGWLNTEAFF
TRBV5-1,TRBD1,TRBJ2-3,once,TGCGCCAGCAGCTTGGTGACAGGGGTCCTTGGAGATACGCAGTATTTT,CASSLVTGVLGDTQYF
TRBV5-1,TRBD2,TRBJ2-1,few,TGCGCCAGCACTATAACGGGACTAGCGGCTGGAGAGCAGTTCTTC,CASTITGLAAGEQFF
TRBV11-3,.,TRBJ2-1,.,TGTGCCAGCAGCACACGACTAGGGTACAATGAGCAGTTCTTC,CASSTRLGYNEQFF
TRBV7-2,.,TRBJ1-5,once,TGTGCCAGCAGCTTAGTTGGTGGAGATAGCAATCAGCCCCAGCATTTT,CASSLVGGDSNQPQHF
TRBV11-2,TRBD1,TRBJ2-7,.,TGTGCCAGCAGCTTCGGACAGGGCCCCTTCTCCTACGAGCAGTACTTC,CASSFGQGPFSYEQYF
TRBV5-1,.,TRBJ1-1,.,TGCGCCAGCAGCGGCGACATGAACACTGAAGCTTTCTTT,CASSGDMNTEAFF
TRBV29-1,.,TRBJ1-5,.,TGCAGCGTTAACGACGGACTCAATCAGCCCCAGCATTTT,CSVNDGLNQPQHF
TRBV2,TRBD1,TRBJ2-5,.,TGTGCCAGCAGTGATTTGACAGGGGGCTCCCACGAGCTGTACTTC,CASSDLTGGSHELYF
TRBV28,.,TRBJ2-7,.,TGTGCCAGCAGCCCCCGGGGGTGGGTCTCCTACGAGCAGTACTTC,CASSPRGWVSYEQYF
TRBV29-1,.,TRBJ2-7,few,TGCAGCGTTAAGAGGGGCCAAACCTACGAGCAGTACTTC,CSVKRGQTYEQYF
TRBV20-1,TRBD2,TRBJ2-4,few,TGCAGTGCTTCTAGCGGAGCCTTTCAAAACATTCAGTACTTC,CSASSGAFQNIQYF
TRBV6-8,.,TRBJ2-7,.,TGTGCCAGCAGGCCCGGACGGACTAACTACGAGCAGTACTTC,CASRPGRTNYEQYF
TRBV24-1,TRBD2,TRBJ2-5,.,TGTGCCACCAGTGATCCCAGGAGCGGGGGGGAAGAGACCCAGTACTTC,CATSDPRSGGEETQYF
TRBV7-2,.,TRBJ2-1,.,TGTGCCAGCAGCTTAGGGGTTTCGAGTGAGCAGTTCTTC,CASSLGVSSEQFF
TRBV7-2,.,TRBJ1-1,.,TGTGCCAGCACACAGACATGGCGTAACACTGAAGCTTTCTTT,CASTQTWRNTEAFF
TRBV5-1,.,TRBJ2-7,few,TGCGCCAGCAGCTTGGCCCTGGGGACGGGACCCGAGCAGTACTTC,CASSLALGTGPEQYF
TRBV6-5,.,TRBJ2-3,few,TGTGCCAGCAGTTACCGAGGGGCATCGGATACGCAGTATTTT,CASSYRGASDTQYF
TRBV6-2/TRBV6-3,TRBD2,TRBJ2-1,.,TGTGCCAGCAGAGCGACAGGGGGACTAGCGGGAAGATTATACAATGAGCAGTTCTTC,CASRATGGLAGRLYNEQFF
TRBV29-1,TRBD1,TRBJ2-7,few,TGCAGCGCCCGCCCCCGGGACAGTTCCTACGAGCAGTACTTC,CSARPRDSSYEQYF
TRBV12-3/TRBV12-4,.,TRBJ2-7,few,TGTGCCAGCAGTTTAGCGCTCAGGGGGGGCTCCTACGAGCAGTACTTC,CASSLALRGGSYEQYF
TRBV29-1,.,TRBJ1-2,.,TGCAGCGTTGATGCCCAAGGGTCACCAACCGTTGGCTACACCTTC,CSVDAQGSPTVGYTF
TRBV7-9,TRBD2,TRBJ2-2,few,TGTGCCAGCAGCGCCGGACTAGCGTACACCGGGGAGCTGTTTTTT,CASSAGLAYTGELFF
TRBV20-1,TRBD2,TRBJ2-3,.,TGCAGTGCTAGGCTAGCGGGGGGCCTTCTAGGGACGCAGTATTTT,CSARLAGGLLGTQYF
TRBV7-9,.,TRBJ1-2,once,TGTGCCAGCAGCTTAGTGGTTGGGACGGAGTATGGCTACACCTTC,CASSLVVGTEYGYTF